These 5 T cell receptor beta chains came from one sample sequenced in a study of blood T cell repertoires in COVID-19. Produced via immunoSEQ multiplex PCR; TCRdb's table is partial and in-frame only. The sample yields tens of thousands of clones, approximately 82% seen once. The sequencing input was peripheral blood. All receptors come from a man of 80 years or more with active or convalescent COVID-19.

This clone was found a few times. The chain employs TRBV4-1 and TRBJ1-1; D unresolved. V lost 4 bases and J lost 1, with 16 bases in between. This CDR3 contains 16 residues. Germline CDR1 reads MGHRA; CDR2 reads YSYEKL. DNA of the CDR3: TGCGCCAGCAGCCGGGGAGGGCTGTACCCGAACACTGAAGCTTTCTTT. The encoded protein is CASSRGGLYPNTEAFF.

The DNA for the CDR3 is TGTGCCAGCTCACCAATTAAAACACAGGCCTATGGCTACACCTTC. Encoded protein: CASSPIKTQAYGYTF. The V gene is TRBV18, the J gene TRBJ1-2; TRBD1 might be the D (5 bases). This CDR3 is built from 15 residues. V dropped 2 bases and J dropped 4 bases, with 14 bases sitting between them. CDR1 and CDR2 (germline): KGHSH, LQKENI.

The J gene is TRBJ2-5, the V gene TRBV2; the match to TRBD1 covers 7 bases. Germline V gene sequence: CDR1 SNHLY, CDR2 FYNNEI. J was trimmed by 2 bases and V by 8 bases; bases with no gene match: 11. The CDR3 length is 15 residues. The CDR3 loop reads CASRRTGTEQETQYF. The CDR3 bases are TGTGCCAGCCGCCGGACCGGGACAGAACAAGAGACCCAGTACTTC. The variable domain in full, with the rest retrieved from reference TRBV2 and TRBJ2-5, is EPEVTQTPSHQVTQMGQEVILRCVPISNHLYFYWYRQILGQKVEFLVSFYNNEISEKSEIFDDQFSVERPDGSNFTLKIRSTKLEDSAMYFCASRRTGTEQETQYFGPGTRLLVL.

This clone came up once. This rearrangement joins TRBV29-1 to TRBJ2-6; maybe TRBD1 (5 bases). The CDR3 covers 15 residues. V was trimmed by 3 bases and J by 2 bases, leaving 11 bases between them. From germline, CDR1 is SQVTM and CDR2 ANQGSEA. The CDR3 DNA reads TGCAGCGTTGAGGGCAGGGAAGCTGGGGCCAACGTCCTGACTTTC. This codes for CSVEGREAGANVLTF.

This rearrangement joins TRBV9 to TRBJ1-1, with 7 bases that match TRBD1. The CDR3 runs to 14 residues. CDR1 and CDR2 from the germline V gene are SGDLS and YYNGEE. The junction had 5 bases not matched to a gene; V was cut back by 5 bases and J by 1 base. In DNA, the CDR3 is TGTGCCAGCAGTCCAGGGGGGTCGAACACTGAAGCTTTCTTT. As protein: CASSPGGSNTEAFF. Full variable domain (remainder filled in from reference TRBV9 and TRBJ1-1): DSGVTQTPKHLITATGQRVTLRCSPRSGDLSVYWYQQSLDQGLQFLIQYYNGEERAKGNILERFSAQQFPDLHSELNLSSLELGDSALYFCASSPGGSNTEAFFGQGTRLTVV.